Listed below are T cell receptor beta chains from one sample, sequenced in a study of blood T cells in healthy people across ages. TCRdb re-analysed the 5' RACE reads in MiXCR, keeping a single row per CDR3 protein. The sample has approximately 1.5 million distinct CDR3 sequences; approximately 43% are singletons. Sequencing was performed on blood. These receptors originate from a woman aged 18-35 years in good health. Both conserved end residues are part of each CDR3. The D gene is left open where the match is weak. The size field is filled for only some rows; it gives once, few, many or a size class.

J gene: TRBJ2-6; V gene: TRBV6-6; clone size: .; D gene: .; CDR3 DNA: TGTGCCAGCAACCCCAGCGGCAGCTCTGGGGCCAACGTCCTGACTTTC; CDR3 protein: CASNPSGSSGANVLTF
J gene: TRBJ1-1; V gene: TRBV14; clone size: few; D gene: .; CDR3 DNA: TGTGCCAGCAGCCAAGTTTGGGCGGCTGAAGCTTTCTTT; CDR3 protein: CASSQVWAAEAFF
J gene: TRBJ2-5; V gene: TRBV28; clone size: .; D gene: TRBD2; CDR3 DNA: TGTGCCAGCAGTTCCGGCCACCTACGGGGGGGAGGGCAAGAGACCCAGTACTTC; CDR3 protein: CASSSGHLRGGGQETQYF
J gene: TRBJ1-4; V gene: TRBV9; clone size: .; D gene: .; CDR3 DNA: TGTGCCAGCAGCGCGCAGGACAGTGCAACTAATGAAAAACTGTTTTTT; CDR3 protein: CASSAQDSATNEKLFF
J gene: TRBJ2-1; V gene: TRBV30; clone size: few; D gene: .; CDR3 DNA: TGTGCCTGGAGTATTTTGTTATCGGAGCAGTTCTTC; CDR3 protein: CAWSILLSEQFF
J gene: TRBJ1-2; V gene: TRBV2; clone size: few; D gene: TRBD1; CDR3 DNA: TGTGCCAGCAGACCGGGACAGGGATTGTATGGCTACACCTTC; CDR3 protein: CASRPGQGLYGYTF
J gene: TRBJ2-3; V gene: TRBV6-5; clone size: .; D gene: TRBD2; CDR3 DNA: TGTGCCAGCAGTTACTCGGATTCGGGAGCGGGAGGTGATACGCAGTATTTT; CDR3 protein: CASSYSDSGAGGDTQYF
J gene: TRBJ2-1; V gene: TRBV13; clone size: .; D gene: .; CDR3 DNA: TGTGCCAGCAGCCTCCAGACTATCCGGATATTCTATGAGCAGTTCTTC; CDR3 protein: CASSLQTIRIFYEQFF
J gene: TRBJ1-3; V gene: TRBV20-1; clone size: .; D gene: TRBD1; CDR3 DNA: TGCAGTGCTACTATACTGACAGGGATTCGTAACACCATATATTTT; CDR3 protein: CSATILTGIRNTIYF
J gene: TRBJ2-5; V gene: TRBV5-1; clone size: .; D gene: .; CDR3 DNA: TGCGCCAGCAGCCGTGTTCCGGGACCTCAAGAGACCCAGTACTTC; CDR3 protein: CASSRVPGPQETQYF